This entry lists 24 T cell receptor beta chains sequenced from one sample in a study of regulatory T cells in long-lasting Graves disease. Time point noted: newly diagnosed GD, antithyroid drugs for less than 3 months. PBMC RNA served as the TCR library source. The TCR beta library used iRepertoire HTBI primers with Arm-PCR amplification of CDR3. One entry per CDR3 protein, called by TCRdb with MiXCR from the multiplex PCR reads. This repertoire shows 450,000 to 650,000 distinct CDR3 sequences, about 16% found once; its top ten account for just under 25%. This sample also belongs to another study, concerning T cells in Graves' hyperthyroidism and ophthalmopathy.

Sequencing used peripheral blood mononuclear cells (PBMCs), obtained at new diagnosis, from a patient treated with antithyroid drugs. Receptors were obtained from a woman aged 35-65 years with Graves disease.

This clonotype was seen ten or more times. The chain couples TRBV7-9 to TRBJ2-3, with TRBD1 matching over 10 bases. The ends lost 5 bases at V and 4 bases at J; junction bases unmatched: 12. In germline, CDR1 is SEHNR, CDR2 FQNEAQ (reference sequence). The CDR3 loop spans 17 amino acids. CDR3 region: CASSPRQGAKSADTQYF. In nucleotides, the CDR3 is TGTGCCAGCAGCCCAAGACAGGGGGCGAAATCAGCAGATACGCAGTATTTT.

The chain employs TRBV25-1 and TRBJ2-1; D uncertain. CDR3 size: 14 residues. Trimming left V 5 bases short and J 5 bases short, with 13 bases between. Germline V gene data show CDR1 as MGHDK and CDR2 as SYGVNS. The CDR3 spells CASSIGLVHNEQFF. CDR3 DNA: TGTGCCAGCAGTATTGGTCTTGTCCACAATGAGCAGTTCTTC. Looking up the rest from reference TRBV25-1 and TRBJ2-1 gives the full variable domain: EADIYQTPRYLVIGTGKKITLECSQTMGHDKMYWYQQDPGMELHLIHYSYGVNSTEKGDLSSESTVSRIRTEHFPLTLESARPSHTSQYLCASSIGLVHNEQFFGPGTRLTVL.

CDR3 amino acids: CASSIRLSYGYTF. The CDR3 nucleotides are TGTGCCAGTAGTATCCGTCTCAGCTATGGCTACACCTTC. V and J are TRBV19 and TRBJ1-2, with D unclear. The CDR3 is 13 residues long. In germline, CDR1 is LNHDA, CDR2 SQIVND (reference sequence). V lost 3 bases and J lost 4, with 9 bases in between. Full variable domain (missing parts from reference TRBV19 and TRBJ1-2): DGGITQSPKYLFRKEGQNVTLSCEQNLNHDAMYWYRQDPGQGLRLIYYSQIVNDFQKGDIAEGYSVSREKKESFPLTVTSAQKNPTAFYLCASSIRLSYGYTFGSGTRLTVV.

V gene TRBV27 combines with J gene TRBJ1-6, with TRBD1 matching 9 bases. Per germline, CDR1 MNHEY and CDR2 SMNVEV (reference sequence). The ends lost 8 bases at V and 5 bases at J; junction bases unmatched: 10. This CDR3 has 16 amino acids. Written as DNA, the CDR3 is TGTGCCAGCCCCCTCCAGGGACAGGGAAATAATTCACCCCTCCACTTT. It translates to CASPLQGQGNNSPLHF.

Ten or more counts support this clonotype. The gene calls are TRBV2 and TRBJ2-5; D is perhaps TRBD1 or TRBD2 (5 bases each). Germline values: CDR1 SNHLY, CDR2 FYNNEI. CDR3 length equals 17 residues. V was clipped by 6 bases and J by 4 bases, with 24 bases between them. The chain's CDR3 is CASRGTVIGILGETQYF. The CDR3 DNA sequence: TGTGCCAGCAGGGGGACCGTTATAGGAATACTGGGAGAGACCCAGTACTTC.

This clonotype has ten or more counts. The chain links TRBV7-3 to TRBJ2-3; tentative D call: TRBD2 (5 bases). The CDR3 is 19 amino acids. Germline-derived CDR1 and CDR2 are SGHTA and FQGTGA. Trimming left V 1 base short and J 1 base short, with 21 bases between. The CDR3, as DNA: TGTGCCAGCAGCTTAATGTCGCGGACTTCCCTCGGGGGCACAGATACGCAGTATTTT. This encodes CASSLMSRTSLGGTDTQYF.

V is TRBV5-1 and J is TRBJ2-1, with 8 bases identical to TRBD2. The CDR3 is 16 residues long. V gave up 2 bases and J gave up 4 bases; unmatched junction bases: 8. CDR1 and CDR2 from the germline V gene are SGHRS and YFSETQ. The CDR3 DNA is TGCGCCAGCAGCTTACGAGCGGGGGTCGGTTACAATGAGCAGTTCTTC. Translating gives CASSLRAGVGYNEQFF.

This clonotype was observed many times. The chain's CDR3 is CASSPYRAGGLYNEQFF. As DNA, the CDR3 is TGTGCCAGCAGTCCCTACAGAGCGGGGGGCCTCTACAATGAGCAGTTCTTC. The chain recombines TRBV6-2 or TRBV6-3 with TRBJ2-1, with 9 nucleotides matching TRBD2. This CDR3 region has 17 residues. Trimming at V came to 5 bases and at J to 3 bases, leaving 11 bases not matched to a gene. The V gene's germline CDR1 is MNHEY and CDR2 SVGEGT.

This clonotype was detected many times. The rearrangement uses TRBV5-4 and TRBJ2-1; 16 nucleotides agree with TRBD2. This CDR3 comprises 17 residues. With V trimmed by 4 bases and J by 8 bases, 9 bases remained unmatched. CDR1 is SGHNT, CDR2 YYREEE, per germline (reference sequence). The CDR3, as DNA: TGTGCCAGCAGCCCCGCCGGGACTAGCGGGGGGGTGGATGAGCAGTTCTTC. Translated: CASSPAGTSGGVDEQFF.

The chain has TRBV6-2 or TRBV6-3 and TRBJ1-6; 7 nucleotides agree with TRBD1. The CDR3 is 19 amino acids. The trim removed 5 bases at V and 2 bases at J, leaving 15 bases unmatched. CDR1 and CDR2 (germline): MNHEY, SVGEGT. The CDR3 DNA follows: TGTGCCAGCAGTGAATCCGGGACAGCCCTTAGGACCTATAATTCACCCCTCCACTTT. It yields the protein CASSESGTALRTYNSPLHF.

This clonotype was seen a handful of times. The chain employs TRBV6-5 and TRBJ1-4; TRBD1 is a possible D gene (5 bases). Germline V gene sequence: CDR1 MNHEY, CDR2 SVGAGI. Deletions cut 2 bases from V and 3 bases from J, with 10 bases between. There are 15 residues in the CDR3. This CDR3 reads CASSYGGTANEKLFF. CDR3 DNA: TGTGCCAGCAGTTACGGTGGGACGGCTAATGAAAAACTGTTTTTT.

This clonotype occurred many times. The gene calls are TRBV12-3 or TRBV12-4 and TRBJ2-3; D gene unclear. This CDR3 spans 14 amino acids. Trimming removed 2 bases at V and 1 base at J, with 7 bases between. In nucleotides, the CDR3 is TGTGCCAGCAGTTTATGGCAGGGCACAGATACGCAGTATTTT. Protein: CASSLWQGTDTQYF.

This chain joins TRBV7-9 and TRBJ1-6; no clear D. Germline V gives CDR1 SEHNR, CDR2 FQNEAQ (reference sequence). This CDR3 contains 14 residues. V lost 4 bases to trimming and J lost 4 bases, with 8 bases between them. CDR3 bases: TGTGCCAGCAGCTCGGACGGATATAATTCACCCCTCCACTTT. This encodes CASSSDGYNSPLHF.

This clonotype was detected ten times or more. This chain joins TRBV28 and TRBJ1-4; D may be TRBD1 (5 bases). The CDR3 is 14 amino acids. Germline loops: CDR1 MDHEN, CDR2 SYDVKM. Trimming shortened V by 6 bases and J by 0 bases, and 8 bases separated the two germline ends. The CDR3 DNA sequence: TGTGCCAGCAGCGGGGACGCAACTAATGAAAAACTGTTTTTT. It encodes CASSGDATNEKLFF.

In DNA form, the CDR3 reads TGTGCCAGCGGGCGACAGGGGGCGCCGGGCACTGAAGCTTTCTTT. This codes for CASGRQGAPGTEAFF. This sequence joins TRBV2 and TRBJ1-1; 10 bases are shared with TRBD1. Germline lookup yields CDR1 SNHLY and CDR2 FYNNEI. The CDR3 is 15 residues long. J was trimmed by 4 bases and V by 8 bases; bases with no gene match: 10. The complete variable domain, with remaining parts taken from reference TRBV2 and TRBJ1-1, reads EPEVTQTPSHQVTQMGQEVILRCVPISNHLYFYWYRQILGQKVEFLVSFYNNEISEKSEIFDDQFSVERPDGSNFTLKIRSTKLEDSAMYFCASGRQGAPGTEAFFGQGTRLTVV.

In this sample, this clonotype turned up many times. The gene calls are TRBV28 and TRBJ2-2; 10 nucleotides agree with TRBD2. There are 16 residues in the CDR3. With 4 bases clipped from V and 5 bases from J, the junction kept 7 bases outside the gene matches. Germline V lookup: CDR1 MDHEN, CDR2 SYDVKM. CDR3 sequence reads: CASSSSSGGRTGELFF. The CDR3 nucleotides are TGTGCCAGCAGTTCCTCTAGCGGGGGTCGGACCGGGGAGCTGTTTTTT. Supplemented by reference TRBV28 and TRBJ2-2, the full variable domain reads DVKVTQSSRYLVKRTGEKVFLECVQDMDHENMFWYRQDPGLGLRLIYFSYDVKMKEKGDIPEGYSVSREKKERFSLILESASTNQTSMYLCASSSSSGGRTGELFFGEGSRLTVL.

The chain carries TRBV9 and TRBJ2-3; D could derive from TRBD1 or TRBD2 (5 bases each). CDR3 size: 16 residues. V was trimmed by 3 bases and J by 4 bases, leaving 18 bases between them. Germline CDR1 SGDLS, CDR2 YYNGEE. In nucleotides, the CDR3 is TGTGCCAGCAGCGGGACCGGGACCCGAGCCCCAGATACGCAGTATTTT. This gives the protein CASSGTGTRAPDTQYF.

This clonotype appeared many times. The genes are TRBV30 and TRBJ1-1; weak D call: TRBD1 (6 bases). V lost 1 base and J 3 bases, leaving 9 bases between the germline ends. Germline assignment: CDR1 GTSNPN and CDR2 SVGIG (reference sequence). The CDR3 is made up of 13 amino acids. In nucleotides, the CDR3 is TGTGCCTGGAGTGAGGACAGACACACTGAAGCTTTCTTT. Protein sequence: CAWSEDRHTEAFF.

In its sample, this clonotype was seen many times. The rearrangement links TRBV11-2 to TRBJ1-1; TRBD1 matches 9 bases. V lost 5 bases and J lost 5; bases outside the gene matches: 6. In germline, CDR1 is SGHAT, CDR2 FQNNGV. This CDR3 has 14 amino acids. The CDR3 region is CASSRQGQGTEAFF. CDR3 bases: TGTGCCAGCAGCCGTCAGGGACAGGGAACTGAAGCTTTCTTT.

This clonotype was detected ten times or more. The rearrangement joins TRBV6-1 to TRBJ1-4, with 8 bases identical to TRBD1. Unmatched junction bases numbered 8, after V lost 6 bases and J lost 8 bases. Germline values: CDR1 MNHNS, CDR2 SASEGT. The CDR3 runs 14 residues. In DNA, the CDR3 is TGTGCCAGCAGGTTCGACAGGGGAGACGAAAAACTGTTTTTT. This sequence encodes CASRFDRGDEKLFF.

This clonotype was counted only a few times. J is TRBJ1-1 and V is TRBV27; tentatively, D is TRBD1 (5 bases). The CDR3 totals 15 residues. Germline V lookup: CDR1 MNHEY, CDR2 SMNVEV (reference sequence). V was shortened by 6 bases and J by 0 bases, with 14 bases between the two germline ends. The CDR3 reads CASSLLGRMNTEAFF. CDR3 DNA sequence: TGTGCCAGCAGCTTACTGGGACGGATGAACACTGAAGCTTTCTTT.

The chain links TRBV3-1 to TRBJ2-3, with D tentatively TRBD1 (6 bases). Looked up from germline, CDR1 is LGHDT and CDR2 is YNNKEL (reference sequence). Trimming left V 4 bases short and J 1 base short, with 18 bases between. There are 17 residues in the CDR3. The CDR3 region is CASSRDTRVGGTDTQYF. CDR3 in DNA: TGTGCCAGCAGCCGGGACACTCGTGTCGGAGGCACAGATACGCAGTATTTT.

This clonotype was observed a handful of times. The junction shows a germline mismatch at one end, possibly a read error. J is TRBJ1-2 and V is TRBV10-3; the D gene is possibly TRBD1 (5 bases). The CDR3 is 13 amino acids. CDR1 is ENHRY, CDR2 SYGVKD, per germline. The CDR3 DNA reads TGTGCCATCAGTGAGCTTCCAAGCGGGGGGTATGACTTC. Translated: CAISELPSGGYDF.

The chain recombines TRBV19 with TRBJ1-4, with a possible D match to TRBD1 (5 bases). The V end was cut by 8 bases, the J end by 12 bases, with 19 bases between. Looked up from germline, CDR1 is LNHDA and CDR2 is SQIVND (reference sequence). This CDR3 has 13 residues. CDR3 residues: CASRDDDQRQLFF. DNA for the CDR3: TGTGCCAGTCGGGACGACGATCAAAGGCAACTGTTTTTT.